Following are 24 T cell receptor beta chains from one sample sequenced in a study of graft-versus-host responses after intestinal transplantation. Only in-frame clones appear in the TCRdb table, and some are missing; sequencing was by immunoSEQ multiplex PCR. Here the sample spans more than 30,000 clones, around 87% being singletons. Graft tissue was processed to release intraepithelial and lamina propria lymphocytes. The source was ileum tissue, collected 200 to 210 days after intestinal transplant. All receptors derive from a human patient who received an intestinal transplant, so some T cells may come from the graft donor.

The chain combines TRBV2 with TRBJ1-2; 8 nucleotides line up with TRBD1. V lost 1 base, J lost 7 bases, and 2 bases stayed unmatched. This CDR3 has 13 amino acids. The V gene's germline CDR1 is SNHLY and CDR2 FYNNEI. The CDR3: CASSEGDRSGYTF. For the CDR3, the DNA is TGTGCCAGCAGTGAAGGGGACAGGAGTGGCTACACCTTC.

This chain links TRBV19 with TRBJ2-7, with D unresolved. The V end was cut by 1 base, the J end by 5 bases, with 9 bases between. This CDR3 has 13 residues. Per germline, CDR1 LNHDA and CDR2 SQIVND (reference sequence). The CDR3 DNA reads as TGTGCCAGTAGTATAGGGAGCAGCAACGAGCAGTACTTC. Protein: CASSIGSSNEQYF.

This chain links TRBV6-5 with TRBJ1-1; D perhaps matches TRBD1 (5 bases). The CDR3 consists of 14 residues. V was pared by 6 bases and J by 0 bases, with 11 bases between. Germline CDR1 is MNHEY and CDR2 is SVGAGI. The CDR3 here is CASRRDGMNTEAFF. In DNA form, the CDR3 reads TGTGCCAGCAGAAGGGACGGAATGAACACTGAAGCTTTCTTT.

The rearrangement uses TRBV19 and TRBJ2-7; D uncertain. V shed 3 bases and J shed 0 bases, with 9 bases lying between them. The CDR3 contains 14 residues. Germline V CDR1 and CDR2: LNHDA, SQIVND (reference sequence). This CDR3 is CASSIDSNSYEQYF. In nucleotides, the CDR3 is TGTGCCAGTAGTATCGATAGCAACTCCTACGAGCAGTACTTC.

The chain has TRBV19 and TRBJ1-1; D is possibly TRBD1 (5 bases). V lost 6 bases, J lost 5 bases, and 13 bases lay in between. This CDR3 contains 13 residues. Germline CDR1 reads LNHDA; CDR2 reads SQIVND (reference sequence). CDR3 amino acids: CASRLRGGTEAFF. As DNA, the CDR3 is TGTGCCAGTAGATTACGGGGGGGAACTGAAGCTTTCTTT.

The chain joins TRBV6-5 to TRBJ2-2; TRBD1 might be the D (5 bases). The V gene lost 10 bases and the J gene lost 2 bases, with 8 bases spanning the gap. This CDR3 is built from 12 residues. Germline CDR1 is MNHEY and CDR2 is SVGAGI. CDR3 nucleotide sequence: TGTGCCACTCAGGGTAACACCGGGGAGCTGTTTTTT. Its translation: CATQGNTGELFF.

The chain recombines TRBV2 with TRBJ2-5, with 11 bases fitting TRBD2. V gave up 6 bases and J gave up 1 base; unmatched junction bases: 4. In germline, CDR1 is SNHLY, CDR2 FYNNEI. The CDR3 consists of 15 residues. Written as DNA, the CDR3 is TGTGCCAGCAGAGCGGGACTAGCGGTCCAAGAGACCCAGTACTTC. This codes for CASRAGLAVQETQYF. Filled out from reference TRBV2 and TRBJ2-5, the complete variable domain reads EPEVTQTPSHQVTQMGQEVILRCVPISNHLYFYWYRQILGQKVEFLVSFYNNEISEKSEIFDDQFSVERPDGSNFTLKIRSTKLEDSAMYFCASRAGLAVQETQYFGPGTRLLVL.

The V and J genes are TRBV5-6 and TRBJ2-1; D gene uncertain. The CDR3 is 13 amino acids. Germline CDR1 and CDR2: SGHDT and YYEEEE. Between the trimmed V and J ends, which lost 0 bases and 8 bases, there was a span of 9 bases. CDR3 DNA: TGTGCCAGCAGCTTGGAGCCCCCTTATGAGCAGTTCTTC. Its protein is CASSLEPPYEQFF.

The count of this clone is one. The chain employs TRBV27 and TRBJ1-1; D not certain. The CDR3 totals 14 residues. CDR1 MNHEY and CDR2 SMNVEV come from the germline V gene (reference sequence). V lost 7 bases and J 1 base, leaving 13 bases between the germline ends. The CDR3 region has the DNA TGTGCCAGCAAGTACCTACCGGGGAACACTGAAGCTTTCTTT. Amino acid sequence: CASKYLPGNTEAFF.

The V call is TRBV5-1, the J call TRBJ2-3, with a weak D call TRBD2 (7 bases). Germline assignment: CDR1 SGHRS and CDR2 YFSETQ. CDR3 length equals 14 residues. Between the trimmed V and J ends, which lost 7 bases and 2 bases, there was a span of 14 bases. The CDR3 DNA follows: TGCGCCAGCTCCACGGGGGGCCCCACAGATACGCAGTATTTT. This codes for CASSTGGPTDTQYF.

CDR3 residues: CASTPQGALFGNQPQHF. The CDR3 coding sequence is TGTGCCAGTACCCCACAGGGGGCACTTTTTGGCAATCAGCCCCAGCATTTT. The rearrangement links TRBV19 to TRBJ1-5; TRBD1 matches 9 bases. The V segment lost 7 bases and the J segment 2 bases; nucleotides outside the gene matches: 12. The CDR3 runs 17 residues. Germline-derived CDR1 and CDR2 are LNHDA and SQIVND (reference sequence). Full variable domain (outside the CDR3, taken from reference TRBV19 and TRBJ1-5): DGGITQSPKYLFRKEGQNVTLSCEQNLNHDAMYWYRQDPGQGLRLIYYSQIVNDFQKGDIAEGYSVSREKKESFPLTVTSAQKNPTAFYLCASTPQGALFGNQPQHFGDGTRLSIL.

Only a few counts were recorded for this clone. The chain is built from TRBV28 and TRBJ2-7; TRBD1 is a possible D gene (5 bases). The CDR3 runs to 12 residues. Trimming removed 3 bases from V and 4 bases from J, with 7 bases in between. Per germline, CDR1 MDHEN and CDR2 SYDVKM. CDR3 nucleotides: TGTGCCAGCAGTTTTCAGGGTTACGAGCAGTACTTC. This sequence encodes CASSFQGYEQYF.

The CDR3, as DNA: TGTGCCAGCAGTGAGCGGACAACTAACTATGGCTACACCTTC. Protein: CASSERTTNYGYTF. V and J are TRBV2 and TRBJ1-2; TRBD1 might be the D (5 bases). Per germline, CDR1 SNHLY and CDR2 FYNNEI. The CDR3 has 14 residues. The V end was cut by 3 bases, the J end by 0 bases, with 8 bases between.

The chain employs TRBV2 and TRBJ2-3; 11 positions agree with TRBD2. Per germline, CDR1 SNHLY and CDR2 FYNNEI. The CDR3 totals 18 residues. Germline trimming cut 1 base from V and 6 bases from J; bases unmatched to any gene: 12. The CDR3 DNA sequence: TGTGCCAGCAGTGAAGATCAGGAACTAGCGGGAGCGGGGGATACGCAGTATTTT. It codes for CASSEDQELAGAGDTQYF.

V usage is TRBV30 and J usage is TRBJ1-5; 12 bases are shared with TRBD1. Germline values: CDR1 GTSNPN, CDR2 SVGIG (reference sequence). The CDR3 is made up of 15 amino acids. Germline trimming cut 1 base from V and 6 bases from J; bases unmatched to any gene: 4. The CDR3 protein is CAWSGGQGAAQPQHF. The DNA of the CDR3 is TGTGCCTGGAGTGGGGGACAGGGGGCCGCTCAGCCCCAGCATTTT.

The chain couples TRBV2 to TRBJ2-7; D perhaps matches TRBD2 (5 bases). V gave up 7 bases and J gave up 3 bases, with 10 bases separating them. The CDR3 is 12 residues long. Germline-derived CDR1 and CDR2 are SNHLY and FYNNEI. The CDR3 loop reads CASTVTSYEQYF. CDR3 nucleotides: TGTGCCAGCACGGTAACTAGCTACGAGCAGTACTTC.

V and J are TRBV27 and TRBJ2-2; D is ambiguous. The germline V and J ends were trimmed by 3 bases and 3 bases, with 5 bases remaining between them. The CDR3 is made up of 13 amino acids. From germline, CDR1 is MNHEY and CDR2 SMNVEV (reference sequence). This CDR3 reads CASSFFDTGELFF. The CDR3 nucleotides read TGTGCCAGCAGTTTTTTCGACACCGGGGAGCTGTTTTTT.

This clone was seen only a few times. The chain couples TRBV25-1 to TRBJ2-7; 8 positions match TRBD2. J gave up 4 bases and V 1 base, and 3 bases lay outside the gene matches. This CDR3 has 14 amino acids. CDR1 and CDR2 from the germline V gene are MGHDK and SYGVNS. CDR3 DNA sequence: TGTGCCAGCAGTGAATCGGCTAGCGGGTACGAGCAGTACTTC. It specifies CASSESASGYEQYF.

The chain's CDR3 is CASSAPPAGADTQYF. Here the CDR3 DNA reads TGTGCCAGCAGTGCCCCGCCAGCGGGAGCAGATACGCAGTATTTT. The chain links TRBV6-1 to TRBJ2-3; TRBD2 matches at 8 bases. The CDR3 spans 15 residues. The germline V gene has CDR1 MNHNS and CDR2 SASEGT. The J segment lost 4 bases and the V segment lost 4 bases, leaving 7 bases of the junction unmatched.

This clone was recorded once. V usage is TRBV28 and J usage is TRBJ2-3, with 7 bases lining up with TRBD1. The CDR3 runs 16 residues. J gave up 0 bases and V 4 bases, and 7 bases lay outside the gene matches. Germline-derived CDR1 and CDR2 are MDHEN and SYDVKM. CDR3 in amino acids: CASSSSTGPSTDTQYF. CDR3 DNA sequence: TGTGCCAGCAGTTCGTCGACAGGGCCTAGCACAGATACGCAGTATTTT.

Written as DNA, the CDR3 is TGTGCCAGCAGCTTTCCGGGATTAACCCAAGAGACCCAGTACTTC. Translation gives CASSFPGLTQETQYF. The chain recombines TRBV5-4 with TRBJ2-5; D possibly corresponds to TRBD2 (5 bases). Germline CDR1 SGHNT, CDR2 YYREEE (reference sequence). V was pared by 2 bases and J by 1 base, with 12 bases between. The CDR3 sequence is 15 residues long.

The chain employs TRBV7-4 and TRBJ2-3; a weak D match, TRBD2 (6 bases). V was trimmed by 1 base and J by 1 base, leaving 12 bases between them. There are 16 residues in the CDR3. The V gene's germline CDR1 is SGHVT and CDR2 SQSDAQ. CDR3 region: CASSLEVREGTDTQYF. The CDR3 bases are TGTGCCAGCAGCTTAGAGGTCAGGGAGGGCACAGATACGCAGTATTTT.

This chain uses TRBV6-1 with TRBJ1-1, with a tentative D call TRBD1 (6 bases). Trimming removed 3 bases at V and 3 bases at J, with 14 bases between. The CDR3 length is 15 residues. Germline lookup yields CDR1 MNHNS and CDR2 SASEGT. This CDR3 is CASSEGGGGHTEAFF. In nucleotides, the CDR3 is TGTGCCAGCAGTGAGGGGGGGGGCGGTCACACTGAAGCTTTCTTT.

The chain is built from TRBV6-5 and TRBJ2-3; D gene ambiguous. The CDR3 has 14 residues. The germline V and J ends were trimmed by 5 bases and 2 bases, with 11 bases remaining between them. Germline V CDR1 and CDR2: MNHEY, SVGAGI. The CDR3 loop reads CASSAVKATDTQYF. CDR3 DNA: TGTGCCAGCAGTGCGGTTAAAGCCACAGATACGCAGTATTTT.